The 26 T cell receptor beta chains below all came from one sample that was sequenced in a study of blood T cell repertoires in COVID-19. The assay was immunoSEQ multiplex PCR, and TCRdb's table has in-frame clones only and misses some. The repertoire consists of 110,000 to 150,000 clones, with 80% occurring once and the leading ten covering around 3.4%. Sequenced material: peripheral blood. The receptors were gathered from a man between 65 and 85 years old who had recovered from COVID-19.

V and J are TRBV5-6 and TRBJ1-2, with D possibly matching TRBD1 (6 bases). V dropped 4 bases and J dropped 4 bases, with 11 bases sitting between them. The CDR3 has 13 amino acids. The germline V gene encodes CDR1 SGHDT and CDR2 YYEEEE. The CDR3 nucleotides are TGTGCCAGCAGCGTAGGACAGACCTATGGCTACACCTTC. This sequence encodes CASSVGQTYGYTF.

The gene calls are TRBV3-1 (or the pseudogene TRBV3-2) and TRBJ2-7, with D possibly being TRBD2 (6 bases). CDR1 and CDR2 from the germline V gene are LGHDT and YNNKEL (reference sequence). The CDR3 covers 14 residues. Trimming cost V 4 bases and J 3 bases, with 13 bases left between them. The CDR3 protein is CASSPGLTNYEQYF. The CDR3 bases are TGTGCCAGCAGCCCGGGACTCACTAACTACGAGCAGTACTTC.

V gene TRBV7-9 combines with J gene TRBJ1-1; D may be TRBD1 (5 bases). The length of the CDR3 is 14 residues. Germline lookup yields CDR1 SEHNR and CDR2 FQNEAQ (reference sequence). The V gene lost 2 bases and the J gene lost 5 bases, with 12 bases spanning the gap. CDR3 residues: CASSLRGLITEAFF. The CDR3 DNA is TGTGCCAGCAGCTTAAGGGGTTTGATTACTGAAGCTTTCTTT.

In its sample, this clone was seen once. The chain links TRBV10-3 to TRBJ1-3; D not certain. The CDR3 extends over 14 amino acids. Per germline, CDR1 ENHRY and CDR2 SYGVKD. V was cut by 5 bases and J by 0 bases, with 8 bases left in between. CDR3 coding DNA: TGTGCCATCAGTATTTGGAGCTCTGGAAACACCATATATTTT. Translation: CAISIWSSGNTIYF.

In DNA form, the CDR3 reads TGTGCCAGCAGGGGAGGGGCAGTTGACGAGCAGTACTTC. Translating gives CASRGGAVDEQYF. J is TRBJ2-7 and V is TRBV6-5, with 7 nucleotides matching TRBD2. This CDR3 has 13 amino acids. Germline values: CDR1 MNHEY, CDR2 SVGAGI. J was trimmed by 5 bases and V by 6 bases; bases with no gene match: 7.

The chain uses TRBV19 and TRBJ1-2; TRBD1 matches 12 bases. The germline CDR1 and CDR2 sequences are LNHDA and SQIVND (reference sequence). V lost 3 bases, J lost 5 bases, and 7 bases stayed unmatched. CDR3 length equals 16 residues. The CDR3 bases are TGTGCCAGTAGTATGGACCGGGGACAGGGGGCGTATGGCTACACCTTC. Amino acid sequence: CASSMDRGQGAYGYTF.

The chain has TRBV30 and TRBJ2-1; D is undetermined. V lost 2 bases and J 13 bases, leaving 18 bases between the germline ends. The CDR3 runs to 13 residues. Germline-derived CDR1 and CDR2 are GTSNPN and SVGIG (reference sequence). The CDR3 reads CAWSKQLGEGQFF. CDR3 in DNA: TGTGCCTGGAGTAAACAGTTAGGCGAAGGTCAGTTCTTC. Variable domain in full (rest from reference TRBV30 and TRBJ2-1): SQTIHQWPATLVQPVGSPLSLECTVEGTSNPNLYWYRQAAGRGLQLLFYSVGIGQISSEVPQNLSASRPQDRQFILSSKKLLLSDSGFYLCAWSKQLGEGQFFGPGTRLTVL.

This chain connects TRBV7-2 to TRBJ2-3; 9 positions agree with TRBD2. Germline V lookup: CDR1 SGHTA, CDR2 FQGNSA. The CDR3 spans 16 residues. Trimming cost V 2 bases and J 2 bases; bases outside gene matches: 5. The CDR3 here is CASSLRLAGPTDTQYF. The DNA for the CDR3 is TGTGCCAGCAGCTTAAGGCTAGCGGGACCCACAGATACGCAGTATTTT. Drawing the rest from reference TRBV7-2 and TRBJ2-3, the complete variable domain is GAGVSQSPSNKVTEKGKDVELRCDPISGHTALYWYRQSLGQGLEFLIYFQGNSAPDKSGLPSDRFSAERTGGSVSTLTIQRTQQEDSAVYLCASSLRLAGPTDTQYFGPGTRLTVL.

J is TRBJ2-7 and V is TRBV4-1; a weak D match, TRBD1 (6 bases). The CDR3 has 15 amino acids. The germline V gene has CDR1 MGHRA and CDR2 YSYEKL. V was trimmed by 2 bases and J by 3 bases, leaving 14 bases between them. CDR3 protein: CASSQPGHEVYEQYF. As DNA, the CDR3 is TGCGCCAGCAGCCAACCGGGACATGAGGTCTACGAGCAGTACTTC.

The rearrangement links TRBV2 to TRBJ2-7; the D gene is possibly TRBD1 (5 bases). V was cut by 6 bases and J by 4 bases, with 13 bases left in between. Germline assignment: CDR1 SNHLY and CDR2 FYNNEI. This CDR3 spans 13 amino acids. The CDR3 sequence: CASRTTQGYEQYF. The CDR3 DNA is TGTGCCAGCAGGACAACCCAGGGATACGAGCAGTACTTC.

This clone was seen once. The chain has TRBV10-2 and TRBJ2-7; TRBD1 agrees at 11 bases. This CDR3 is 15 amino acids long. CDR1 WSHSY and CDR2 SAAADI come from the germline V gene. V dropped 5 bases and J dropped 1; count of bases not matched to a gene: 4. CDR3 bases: TGCGCCAGCAGTTTCGGGACAGGGGGTTCCTACGAGCAGTACTTC. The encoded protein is CASSFGTGGSYEQYF.

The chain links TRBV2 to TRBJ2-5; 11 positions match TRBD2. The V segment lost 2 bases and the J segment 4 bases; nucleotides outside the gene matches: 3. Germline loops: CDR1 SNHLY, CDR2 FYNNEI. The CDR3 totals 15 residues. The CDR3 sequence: CASSERLAGRETQYF. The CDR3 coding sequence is TGTGCCAGCAGTGAACGACTAGCGGGAAGAGAGACCCAGTACTTC.

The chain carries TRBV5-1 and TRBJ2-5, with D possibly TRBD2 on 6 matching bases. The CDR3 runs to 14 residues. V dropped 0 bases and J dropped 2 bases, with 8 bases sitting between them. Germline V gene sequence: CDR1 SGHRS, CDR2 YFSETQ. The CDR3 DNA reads TGCGCCAGCAGCTTGGGGGACTTTCAAGAGACCCAGTACTTC. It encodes CASSLGDFQETQYF.

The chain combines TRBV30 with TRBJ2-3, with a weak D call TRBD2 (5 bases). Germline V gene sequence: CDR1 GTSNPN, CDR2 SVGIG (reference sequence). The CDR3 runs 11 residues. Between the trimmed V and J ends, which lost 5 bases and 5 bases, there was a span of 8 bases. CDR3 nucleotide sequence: TGTGCCTGGGGGGAGAGAGATACGCAGTATTTT. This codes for CAWGERDTQYF. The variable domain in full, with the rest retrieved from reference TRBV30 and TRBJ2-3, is SQTIHQWPATLVQPVGSPLSLECTVEGTSNPNLYWYRQAAGRGLQLLFYSVGIGQISSEVPQNLSASRPQDRQFILSSKKLLLSDSGFYLCAWGERDTQYFGPGTRLTVL.

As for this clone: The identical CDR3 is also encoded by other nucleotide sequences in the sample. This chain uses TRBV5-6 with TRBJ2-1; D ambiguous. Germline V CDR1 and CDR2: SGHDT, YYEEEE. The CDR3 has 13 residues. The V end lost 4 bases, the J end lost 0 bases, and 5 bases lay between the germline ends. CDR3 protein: CASSRDSYNEQFF. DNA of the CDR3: TGTGCCAGCAGCCGAGACTCCTACAATGAGCAGTTCTTC.

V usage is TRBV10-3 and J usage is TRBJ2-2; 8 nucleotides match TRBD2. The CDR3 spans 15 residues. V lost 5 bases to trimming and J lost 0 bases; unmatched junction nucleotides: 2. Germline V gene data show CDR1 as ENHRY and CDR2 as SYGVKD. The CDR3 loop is CAISQRGPNTGELFF. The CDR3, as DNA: TGTGCCATCAGTCAGCGGGGGCCGAACACCGGGGAGCTGTTTTTT.

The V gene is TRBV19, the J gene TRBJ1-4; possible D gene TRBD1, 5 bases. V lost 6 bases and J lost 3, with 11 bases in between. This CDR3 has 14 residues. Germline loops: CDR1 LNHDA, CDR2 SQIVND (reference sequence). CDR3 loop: CASRITGSNEKLFF. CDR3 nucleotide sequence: TGTGCCAGTAGAATAACAGGATCTAATGAAAAACTGTTTTTT.

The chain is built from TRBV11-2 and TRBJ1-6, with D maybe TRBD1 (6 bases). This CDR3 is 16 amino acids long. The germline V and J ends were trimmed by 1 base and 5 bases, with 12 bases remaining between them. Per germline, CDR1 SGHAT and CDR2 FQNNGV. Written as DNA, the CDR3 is TGTGCCAGCAGCTTAGGGGGGGGGCAGAATAATTCACCCCTCCACTTT. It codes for CASSLGGGQNNSPLHF.

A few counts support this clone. This CDR3 reads CASTSQHRNTEAFF. In DNA, the CDR3 is TGTGCCAGTACCAGTCAACACCGGAACACTGAAGCTTTCTTT. This chain joins TRBV19 and TRBJ1-1; D is ambiguous. The V end lost 7 bases, the J end lost 1 base, and 13 bases lay between the germline ends. CDR3 size: 14 residues. Germline CDR1 LNHDA, CDR2 SQIVND (reference sequence).

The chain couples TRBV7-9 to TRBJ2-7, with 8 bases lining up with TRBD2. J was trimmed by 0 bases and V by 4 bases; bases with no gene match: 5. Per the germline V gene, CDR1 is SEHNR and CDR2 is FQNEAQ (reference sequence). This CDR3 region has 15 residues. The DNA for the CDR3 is TGTGCCAGCAGCTCGGGACTAGGGAGCTCCTACGAGCAGTACTTC. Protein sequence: CASSSGLGSSYEQYF.

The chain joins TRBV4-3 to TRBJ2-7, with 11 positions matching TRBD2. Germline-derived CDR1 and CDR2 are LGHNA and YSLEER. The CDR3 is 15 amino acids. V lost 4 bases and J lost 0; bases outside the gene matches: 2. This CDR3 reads CASSLGTSGSYEQYF. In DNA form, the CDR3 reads TGCGCCAGCAGCCTCGGGACTAGCGGCTCCTACGAGCAGTACTTC.

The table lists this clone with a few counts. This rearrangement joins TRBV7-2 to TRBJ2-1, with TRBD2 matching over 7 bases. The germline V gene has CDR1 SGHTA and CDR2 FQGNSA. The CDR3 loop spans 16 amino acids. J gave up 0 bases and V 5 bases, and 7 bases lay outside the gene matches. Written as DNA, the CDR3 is TGTGCCAGCAGCCCCGGGTCGGGAGGCTCCTACAATGAGCAGTTCTTC. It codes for CASSPGSGGSYNEQFF.

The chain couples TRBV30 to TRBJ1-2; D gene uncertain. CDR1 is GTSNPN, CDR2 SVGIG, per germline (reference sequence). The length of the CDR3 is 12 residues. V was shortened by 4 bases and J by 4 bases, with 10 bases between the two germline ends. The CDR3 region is CAWMEGGYGYTF. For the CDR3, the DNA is TGTGCCTGGATGGAAGGAGGCTATGGCTACACCTTC.

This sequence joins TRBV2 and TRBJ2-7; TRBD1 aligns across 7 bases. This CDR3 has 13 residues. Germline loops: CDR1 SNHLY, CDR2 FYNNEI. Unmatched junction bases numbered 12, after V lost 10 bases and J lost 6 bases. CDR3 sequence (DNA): TGTGCCACTGTTTCTTACAGGGGTGGCGAGCAGTACTTC. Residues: CATVSYRGGEQYF.

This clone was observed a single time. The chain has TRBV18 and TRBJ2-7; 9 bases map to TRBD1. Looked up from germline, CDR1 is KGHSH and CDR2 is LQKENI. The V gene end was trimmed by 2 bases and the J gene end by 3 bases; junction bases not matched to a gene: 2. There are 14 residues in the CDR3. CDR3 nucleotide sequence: TGTGCCAGCTCACCATCGGGACAGGGCTACGAGCAGTACTTC. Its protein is CASSPSGQGYEQYF.

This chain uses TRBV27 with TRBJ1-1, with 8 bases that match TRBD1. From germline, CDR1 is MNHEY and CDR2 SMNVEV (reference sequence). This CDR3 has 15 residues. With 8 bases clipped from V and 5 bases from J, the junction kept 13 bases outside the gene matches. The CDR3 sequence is CASRLGTGAGTEAFF. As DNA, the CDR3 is TGTGCCAGCCGCCTGGGGACAGGCGCCGGGACTGAAGCTTTCTTT.